These 16 T cell receptor beta chains were sequenced from one sample in a study of T cell repertoires in cytomegalovirus infection. Using its own MiXCR run on the reads, TCRdb lists one record per CDR3 protein. The repertoire holds some 220,000 distinct CDR3 sequences, over 9% seen once, with roughly 1.7% in the top ten. The sample was PBMCs. These receptors were obtained from a human donor in good health (CMV status not recorded). Some clones in this sample may be carry-over from other donors' samples.

This clonotype was seen at least ten times. V and J are TRBV15 and TRBJ2-5, with D unclear. The CDR3 sequence is 15 residues long. Deletions cut 5 bases from V and 1 base from J, with 14 bases between. CDR1 is LNHNV, CDR2 YYDKDF, per germline (reference sequence). In DNA, the CDR3 is TGTGCCACCAGCCCCCGTGCCACGGGCCAAGAGACCCAGTACTTC. This codes for CATSPRATGQETQYF.

This sequence joins TRBV20-1 and TRBJ2-7; the match to TRBD1 covers 9 bases. CDR3 length equals 11 residues. The trim removed 2 bases at V and 10 bases at J, leaving 3 bases unmatched. Germline loops: CDR1 DFQATT, CDR2 SNEGSKA (reference sequence). The CDR3 nucleotides are TGCAGTGCTAGATCGGGACAGGGTCAGTACTTC. This sequence encodes CSARSGQGQYF.

The sample holds many counts of this clonotype. V and J are TRBV20-1 and TRBJ2-7; D might be TRBD2 (7 bases). The CDR3 extends over 11 amino acids. CDR1 is DFQATT and CDR2 is SNEGSKA in the germline V gene (reference sequence). The V gene lost 8 bases and the J gene lost 6 bases, with 14 bases spanning the gap. The CDR3 DNA reads as TGCAGTCTCGAGGGAGGGGGCGAGCAGTACTTC. Translating gives CSLEGGGEQYF.

This clonotype was picked up many times. The chain links TRBV7-9 to TRBJ2-3, with 7 bases that match TRBD1. Losses at the gene ends were 2 bases for V and 2 bases for J; bases not matched to a gene: 7. The length of the CDR3 is 16 residues. Germline loops: CDR1 SEHNR, CDR2 FQNEAQ (reference sequence). Here the CDR3 DNA reads TGTGCCAGCAGCTTATCGAGGGGGCGCCTCACAGATACGCAGTATTTT. As protein: CASSLSRGRLTDTQYF. The whole variable domain, filled in from reference TRBV7-9 and TRBJ2-3, reads DTGVSQNPRHKITKRGQNVTFRCDPISEHNRLYWYRQTLGQGPEFLTYFQNEAQLEKSRLLSDRFSAERPKGSFSTLEIQRTEQGDSAMYLCASSLSRGRLTDTQYFGPGTRLTVL.

This clonotype was observed a few times. The CDR3 here is CASSYDRFSQPQHF. The CDR3 nucleotides are TGTGCCAGCAGTTACGACAGGTTTTCTCAGCCCCAGCATTTT. The J gene is TRBJ1-5, the V gene TRBV6-5; maybe TRBD1 (6 bases). Germline CDR1 and CDR2: MNHEY and SVGAGI. Between the trimmed V and J ends, which lost 2 bases and 6 bases, there was a span of 11 bases. The CDR3 loop spans 14 amino acids.

CDR3 sequence: CSVVHDPKNIQYF. The CDR3 DNA sequence: TGCAGCGTTGTTCATGACCCTAAAAACATTCAGTACTTC. V usage is TRBV20-1 and J usage is TRBJ2-4; D unresolved. Germline lookup yields CDR1 DFQATT and CDR2 SNEGSKA (reference sequence). CDR3 length: 13 residues.

This clonotype was seen a few times. The chain carries TRBV7-9 and TRBJ1-4; TRBD1 might be the D (5 bases). The CDR3 runs 16 residues. Germline CDR1 is SEHNR and CDR2 is FQNEAQ (reference sequence). V was trimmed by 3 bases and J by 8 bases, leaving 19 bases between them. CDR3 in DNA: TGTGCCAGCAGCTTCGGACGCCAGGGAAGTGTGGAAAAACTGTTTTTT. It yields the protein CASSFGRQGSVEKLFF.

This clonotype was seen only a few times. The chain has TRBV19 and TRBJ1-1, with 7 nucleotides matching TRBD1. The J segment lost 2 bases and the V segment lost 5 bases, leaving 5 bases of the junction unmatched. From germline, CDR1 is LNHDA and CDR2 SQIVND (reference sequence). This CDR3 is 14 amino acids long. The CDR3 spells CASSWDSLNTEAFF. CDR3 nucleotides: TGTGCCAGTAGTTGGGACAGCCTTAACACTGAAGCTTTCTTT.

Many counts were recorded for this clonotype. The rearrangement links TRBV6-1 to TRBJ1-1; D may be TRBD1 (5 bases). The CDR3 length is 14 residues. Germline loops: CDR1 MNHNS, CDR2 SASEGT. The ends were cut back, 5 bases at V and 0 bases at J, with 10 bases in the middle. The CDR3 here is CASSTQGLNTEAFF. The CDR3 nucleotides are TGTGCCAGCAGTACCCAGGGCTTGAACACTGAAGCTTTCTTT.

This clonotype was recorded many times. The rearrangement links TRBV7-2 to TRBJ2-7; D remains unclear. V shed 5 bases and J shed 2 bases, with 10 bases lying between them. The germline gives CDR1 SGHTA, CDR2 FQGNSA. The CDR3 contains 13 residues. Written as DNA, the CDR3 is TGTGCCAGCAGCCGCTTAGGGCCCTACGAGCAGTACTTC. Translating it yields CASSRLGPYEQYF. The variable domain in full, completed from reference TRBV7-2 and TRBJ2-7, reads GAGVSQSPSNKVTEKGKDVELRCDPISGHTALYWYRQSLGQGLEFLIYFQGNSAPDKSGLPSDRFSAERTGGSVSTLTIQRTQQEDSAVYLCASSRLGPYEQYFGPGTRLTVT.

This clonotype showed up many times. This sequence joins TRBV7-2 and TRBJ1-2; 9 nucleotides match TRBD1. Germline values: CDR1 SGHTA, CDR2 FQGNSA. The CDR3 is made up of 13 amino acids. V was clipped by 6 bases and J by 8 bases; unmatched bases: 7. In nucleotides, the CDR3 is TGTGCCAGCAGTCTGGACAGGGGCGGAGGCTACACCTTC. It codes for CASSLDRGGGYTF.

This clonotype was observed at least ten times. Written as DNA, the CDR3 is TGTGCCAGCAGGGCGCGTCAACTCTCTGGGGCCAACGTCCTGACTTTC. Its protein is CASRARQLSGANVLTF. The chain employs TRBV6-2 or TRBV6-3 and TRBJ2-6; D remains unclear. V lost 6 bases and J lost 0, with 12 bases in between. The CDR3 spans 16 residues. Germline CDR1 reads MNHEY; CDR2 reads SVGEGT.

This clonotype was detected ten times or more. The CDR3 DNA follows: TGTGCCAGCAGCTACGCACGCCTAGCGGACCAAGAGACCCAGTACTTC. Amino acid sequence: CASSYARLADQETQYF. The chain links TRBV7-2 to TRBJ2-5; 7 nucleotides agree with TRBD2. Germline V gene sequence: CDR1 SGHTA, CDR2 FQGNSA. This CDR3 comprises 16 residues. J gave up 0 bases and V 4 bases, and 8 bases lay outside the gene matches. Filled out from reference TRBV7-2 and TRBJ2-5, the complete variable domain reads GAGVSQSPSNKVTEKGKDVELRCDPISGHTALYWYRQSLGQGLEFLIYFQGNSAPDKSGLPSDRFSAERTGGSVSTLTIQRTQQEDSAVYLCASSYARLADQETQYFGPGTRLLVL.

This clonotype was counted between two and nine times. This chain links TRBV23-1 with TRBJ1-5; 8 nucleotides agree with TRBD1. TRBV23-1 is assigned to the ORF class and has an uncertain function. V trimming: 6 bases; J trimming: 5 bases; junction bases outside the gene matches: 6. CDR3 length: 14 amino acids. CDR3 DNA sequence: TGCGCCAGCAGACCTGGGACAGGCTATCAGCCCCAGCATTTT. Translating it yields CASRPGTGYQPQHF.

As regards this clonotype: A read error may explain this, as a much larger clone is one base away. V is TRBV28 and J is TRBJ1-2; D remains ambiguous. Germline values: CDR1 MDHEN, CDR2 SYDVKM. The CDR3 extends over 16 amino acids. The CDR3 DNA follows: TGTGCCAGCAATTTATGGAGGTTAGGTCCTAAGGATGGCTACACCTTC. Its protein product is CASNLWRLGPKDGYTF.

This clonotype was seen ten or more times. J is TRBJ2-2 and V is TRBV7-3; possible D gene TRBD1, 5 bases. The V gene lost 0 bases and the J gene lost 1 base, with 9 bases spanning the gap. Per the germline V gene, CDR1 is SGHTA and CDR2 is FQGTGA. The CDR3 extends over 16 amino acids. The CDR3 DNA reads TGTGCCAGCAGCTTAACCATAGGACAGAACACCGGGGAGCTGTTTTTT. Its translation is CASSLTIGQNTGELFF.